The rows below give T cell receptor beta chains drawn from one sample of a study of blood T cell repertoires in COVID-19. Profiling relied on immunoSEQ multiplex PCR, and the TCRdb table lists in-frame clones only, not all of them. Here the sample spans some 240,000 clones, 80% to 85% being singletons. Sequencing was performed on peripheral blood. The source is a middle-aged woman who had recovered from COVID-19. CDR3s include the opening cysteine and the closing phenylalanine or tryptophan.

V	CDR3
TRBV6-2/TRBV6-3	CASSLHRYNEQFF
TRBV11-3	CASSLGIPWDTGADTQYF
TRBV30	CAWKPHGTGVSPLHF
TRBV19	CASSRERFRSYNEQFF
TRBV6-2/TRBV6-3	CASSYAQIEAFF
TRBV6-5	CASSFLTGAYSPLHF
TRBV5-1	CASSSGGGGDTQYF
TRBV11-2	CASSPRQGNLSPLHF
TRBV14	CASSLQITGELFF
TRBV5-1	CASSLAAGFAYEQYF
TRBV28	CASSPMTGEWEKLFF
TRBV9	CASSVGGGAYSGELFF
TRBV11-2	CASSGRRAGNTIYF
TRBV30	CAWTPGQGYEQYF
TRBV29-1	CSVDQRGLAGLYNEQFF
TRBV18	CASQDRGTGANVLTF
TRBV5-1	CASSLAGTGEETQYF
TRBV5-1	CASSGTGDTGELFF
TRBV18	CASSIPGTFTYEQYF
TRBV10-2	CASGEGRGKGFYNSPLHF